One and the same sample provided the 26 T cell receptor beta chains below, sequenced in a study of identical twins. TCRdb ran MiXCR on the 5' RACE reads and lists one entry per CDR3 protein. The data show about 700,000 distinct CDR3 sequences, over 5% seen once. Specimen: naive T cells sorted from blood. Source of these receptors: a man between 18 and 29 years old in good health.

This clonotype was counted ten times or more. The chain couples TRBV5-1 to TRBJ2-1; 9 nucleotides align to TRBD2. CDR1 and CDR2 from the germline V gene are SGHRS and YFSETQ. The length of the CDR3 is 17 residues. Trimming cost V 0 bases and J 0 bases; bases outside gene matches: 4. CDR3 loop: CASSLELAGDSYNEQFF. CDR3 in DNA: TGCGCCAGCAGCTTGGAACTAGCGGGTGACTCCTACAATGAGCAGTTCTTC.

At least ten counts were recorded for this clonotype. The chain employs TRBV5-1 and TRBJ2-1; 10 bases match TRBD2. Germline V gene data show CDR1 as SGHRS and CDR2 as YFSETQ. Unmatched junction bases numbered 11, after V lost 4 bases and J lost 7 bases. This CDR3 spans 16 amino acids. CDR3 coding DNA: TGCGCCAGCAGCATCCGTCTAGCGGGAGCCAGTAATGAGCAGTTCTTC. Residues: CASSIRLAGASNEQFF.

This clonotype was seen a few times. The rearrangement links TRBV20-1 to TRBJ2-1; D might be TRBD1 or TRBD2, each matching 5 bases. This CDR3 comprises 14 residues. The V gene's germline CDR1 is DFQATT and CDR2 SNEGSKA (reference sequence). The V end was cut by 3 bases, the J end by 6 bases, with 15 bases between. The CDR3 region is CSARATGTTNEQFF. In DNA form, the CDR3 reads TGCAGTGCTAGGGCGACCGGGACCACCAATGAGCAGTTCTTC.

This clonotype was seen many times. This chain connects TRBV21-1 to TRBJ1-6. TRBV21-1 is a listed pseudogene. This CDR3 has 14 amino acids. The CDR3 loop is CATNRSGIGSPLHF. DNA of the CDR3: TGTGCCACCAACAGGAGCGGAATTGGGTCACCCCTCCACTTT.

This clonotype was recorded at least ten times. The chain couples TRBV28 to TRBJ2-7; D may correspond to TRBD1 or TRBD2 (5 bases each). V lost 4 bases to trimming and J lost 6 bases, with 13 bases between them. Germline V lookup: CDR1 MDHEN, CDR2 SYDVKM. This CDR3 contains 13 residues. The CDR3 region has the DNA TGTGCCAGCAGTTCAGGGCCGGGGATCGAGCAGTACGTC. Its protein product is CASSSGPGIEQYV.

The table lists this clonotype with many counts. V gene TRBV10-3 combines with J gene TRBJ2-4; 8 bases align to TRBD2. The CDR3 has 16 residues. V lost 0 bases to trimming and J lost 1 base; unmatched junction nucleotides: 2. Looked up from germline, CDR1 is ENHRY and CDR2 is SYGVKD. The CDR3 DNA sequence: TGTGCCATCAGTGAGTCCGCGGGAGGTGCCAAAAACATTCAGTACTTC. Amino acids: CAISESAGGAKNIQYF.

This clonotype was seen at least ten times. The chain joins TRBV12-3 or TRBV12-4 to TRBJ2-3, with D perhaps being TRBD1 or TRBD2 (5 bases each). Trimming took 3 bases from V and 0 from J, leaving 13 bases between them. The CDR3 has 16 residues. The CDR3 region is CASSLWGSSSTDTQYF. DNA of the CDR3: TGTGCCAGCAGTTTGTGGGGGAGTTCTAGCACAGATACGCAGTATTTT.

This clonotype was seen at least ten times. The chain is built from TRBV5-1 and TRBJ2-1; 8 positions match TRBD2. Germline assignment: CDR1 SGHRS and CDR2 YFSETQ. This CDR3 is 15 amino acids long. The ends lost 5 bases at V and 0 bases at J; junction bases unmatched: 4. The chain's CDR3 is CASRERGPSYNEQFF. The CDR3 DNA sequence: TGCGCCAGCAGAGAGCGGGGGCCCTCCTACAATGAGCAGTTCTTC.

The rearrangement uses TRBV7-3 and TRBJ2-7; D unclear. The V and J ends lost 1 base and 2 bases respectively, with 9 bases between them. The CDR3 length is 14 residues. Germline-derived CDR1 and CDR2 are SGHTA and FQGTGA. CDR3: CASSLKAGTYEQYF. The CDR3 DNA reads TGTGCCAGCAGCTTAAAAGCAGGAACCTACGAGCAGTACTTC.

This clonotype turned up a few times. The gene calls are TRBV4-3 and TRBJ2-2; TRBD2 aligns across 9 bases. Germline V gene lookup returns CDR1 LGHNA and CDR2 YSLEER. V trimming: 4 bases; J trimming: 1 base; junction bases outside the gene matches: 4. The CDR3 spans 16 residues. The CDR3 here is CASSPPSGENTGELFF. The CDR3 DNA reads TGCGCCAGCAGCCCCCCTAGCGGGGAGAACACCGGGGAGCTGTTTTTT.

To note about this clonotype: Just one base apart from a much larger clone, this may be a read error. The gene calls are TRBV28 and TRBJ1-5; the D gene is possibly TRBD1 (6 bases). The CDR3 length is 17 residues. With 11 bases removed from V and 7 bases from J, the gap between germline ends came to 30 bases. CDR1 is MDHEN and CDR2 is SYDVKM in the germline V gene. In nucleotides, the CDR3 is TGTGCCGGCAACCCCCAAGAGGGGGGAATCGTGAGGCAGCCCCAGCATTTT. It translates to CAGNPQEGGIVRQPQHF. Variable domain in full (rest from reference TRBV28 and TRBJ1-5): DVKVTQSSRYLVKRTGEKVFLECVQDMDHENMFWYRQDPGLGLRLIYFSYDVKMKEKGDIPEGYSVSREKKERFSLILESASTNQTSMYLCAGNPQEGGIVRQPQHFGDGTRLSIL.

This clonotype was recorded a few times. V gene TRBV10-3 combines with J gene TRBJ2-5; 7 positions match TRBD2. This CDR3 comprises 13 residues. From germline, CDR1 is ENHRY and CDR2 SYGVKD. Trimming at V came to 10 bases and at J to 2 bases, leaving 7 bases not matched to a gene. CDR3 coding DNA: TGTGCCACAGTAGCGGGTCCTCAAGAGACCCAGTACTTC. As protein: CATVAGPQETQYF.

In its sample, this clonotype was seen many times. V and J are TRBV15 and TRBJ2-1; D call uncertain. Between the trimmed V and J ends, which lost 0 bases and 5 bases, there was a span of 8 bases. The germline V gene encodes CDR1 LNHNV and CDR2 YYDKDF (reference sequence). This CDR3 contains 14 residues. CDR3 DNA: TGTGCCACCAGCAGAGATGGTCTCAACAATGAGCAGTTCTTC. Residues: CATSRDGLNNEQFF.

This clonotype has at least ten counts. V is TRBV24-1 and J is TRBJ2-7; D not certain. The CDR3 spans 12 residues. The V gene's germline CDR1 is KGHDR and CDR2 SFDVKD. V lost 3 bases and J lost 9, with 11 bases in between. The CDR3 sequence is CATSDPREVQYF. The CDR3 bases are TGTGCCACCAGTGATCCCCGAGAGGTGCAGTACTTC.

This clonotype was counted a few times. The chain is built from TRBV29-1 and TRBJ2-1; D perhaps matches TRBD1 (7 bases). V was clipped by 7 bases and J by 6 bases, with 28 bases between them. Per germline, CDR1 SQVTM and CDR2 ANQGSEA. The CDR3 totals 17 residues. The CDR3 loop reads CSAVGRGTSQGGNEQFF. Here the CDR3 DNA reads TGCAGCGCAGTCGGGCGGGGCACTTCCCAGGGGGGCAATGAGCAGTTCTTC.

This clonotype was found many times. The chain carries TRBV19 and TRBJ1-5, with a weak D call TRBD1 (6 bases). Trimming stripped 3 bases from V and 4 bases from J, with 10 bases between. The CDR3 spans 14 residues. Germline V gene sequence: CDR1 LNHDA, CDR2 SQIVND (reference sequence). The CDR3 spells CASSITGINQPQHF. The CDR3 DNA sequence: TGTGCCAGTAGTATTACAGGGATAAATCAGCCCCAGCATTTT.

Ten or more counts support this clonotype. V is TRBV5-1 and J is TRBJ2-5; D is uncertain. Trimming removed 0 bases from V and 14 bases from J, with 17 bases in between. The V gene's germline CDR1 is SGHRS and CDR2 YFSETQ. This CDR3 is built from 13 residues. The CDR3 DNA sequence: TGCGCCAGCAGCTTGGGCCATGTAGGCGTTCTATACTTC. Translated: CASSLGHVGVLYF.

This clonotype has at least ten counts. This chain joins TRBV5-1 and TRBJ2-7, with a tentative D call TRBD2 (6 bases). Germline values: CDR1 SGHRS, CDR2 YFSETQ. Trimming left V 0 bases short and J 3 bases short, with 10 bases between. The CDR3 is made up of 14 amino acids. CDR3 loop: CASSLAGGDYEQYV. The CDR3 DNA sequence: TGCGCCAGCAGCTTGGCCGGGGGAGACTACGAGCAGTACGTC.

A few counts support this clonotype. The J gene is TRBJ2-7, the V gene TRBV12-3 or TRBV12-4; D possibly matches TRBD1 or TRBD2 (5 bases each). Trimming stripped 6 bases from V and 2 bases from J, with 20 bases between. This CDR3 has 16 residues. The CDR3 loop is CASSGLGWGSAYEQYF. In DNA, the CDR3 is TGTGCCAGCAGCGGTTTAGGATGGGGGAGCGCCTACGAGCAGTACTTC.

Ten or more counts support this clonotype. The chain carries TRBV28 and TRBJ2-7; no clear D gene. The CDR3 is 12 residues long. V lost 6 bases, J lost 4 bases, and 10 bases lay in between. CDR1 and CDR2 from the germline V gene are MDHEN and SYDVKM. The CDR3 DNA sequence: TGTGCCAGCAGCTCGGCTTCGTACGAGCAGTACTTC. This encodes CASSSASYEQYF.

Of note for this clonotype: Possible read error: a much larger clone is one base away. Likely a read error: the CDR3 ends without its conserved phenylalanine or tryptophan. The V and J genes are TRBV20-1 and TRBJ2-1, with 8 bases identical to TRBD1. CDR3 length: 13 amino acids. Unmatched junction bases numbered 5, after V lost 6 bases and J lost 4 bases. CDR1 is DFQATT, CDR2 SNEGSKA, per germline (reference sequence). CDR3 sequence: CSASQGAYNEQFL. The DNA for the CDR3 is TGCAGTGCCTCCCAGGGGGCGTACAATGAGCAGTTCCTC.

V and J are TRBV12-3 or TRBV12-4 and TRBJ2-2; D call uncertain. This CDR3 contains 13 residues. V was cut by 6 bases and J by 3 bases, with 8 bases left in between. The CDR3 region has the DNA TGTGCCAGCAGCCGGAGCGACACCGGGGAGCTGTTTTTT. It encodes CASSRSDTGELFF.

With respect to this clonotype: A much larger clonotype is one base distant, so this may be a read error. This chain uses TRBV12-5 with TRBJ1-1; D gene ambiguous. The CDR3 extends over 16 amino acids. Germline loops: CDR1 LGHNT, CDR2 FRNRAP. The CDR3 DNA is TGTGCTAGTGGTTCCGACCAAGAATTATCGAACACTCAAGCTTTCTTT. This sequence encodes CASGSDQELSNTQAFF.

This rearrangement joins TRBV11-2 to TRBJ2-7; D not certain. Trimming stripped 1 base from V and 3 bases from J, with 10 bases between. Germline V gene lookup returns CDR1 SGHAT and CDR2 FQNNGV. This CDR3 contains 14 residues. DNA for the CDR3: TGTGCCAGCAGCTTAGTCAGGACCCACTACGAGCAGTACTTC. Translation: CASSLVRTHYEQYF.

This clonotype was seen many times. The chain joins TRBV15 to TRBJ2-5, with TRBD1 matching 9 bases. The CDR3 is made up of 13 amino acids. Germline CDR1 LNHNV, CDR2 YYDKDF (reference sequence). Unmatched junction bases numbered 5, after V lost 8 bases and J lost 4 bases. The CDR3 loop reads CATARDRAETQYF. Written as DNA, the CDR3 is TGTGCCACCGCCAGGGACAGGGCAGAGACCCAGTACTTC.

The rearrangement uses TRBV27 and TRBJ2-5, with 9 bases matching TRBD2. CDR3 length: 16 amino acids. Losses at the gene ends were 6 bases for V and 5 bases for J; bases not matched to a gene: 13. Looked up from germline, CDR1 is MNHEY and CDR2 is SMNVEV (reference sequence). The CDR3 protein is CASSLTGLAISETQYF. In DNA form, the CDR3 reads TGTGCCAGCAGCCTAACCGGACTAGCGATTAGTGAGACCCAGTACTTC.